This T cell receptor (beta chain) is from a study of radiotherapy plus CTLA-4 blockade in lung cancer (dated by TCRdb to the late 2010s). For the wider study: Objective responses were observed in around 20% of enrolled patients, and disease control was achieved in less than 35%.

Focal radiation therapy combined with CTLA-4 blockade (ipilimumab) was tested in patients with chemo-refractory metastatic non-small-cell lung cancer. The junction carries 14 bases between V and J, which are trimmed by 3 bases and 4 bases respectively. In the germline V gene (reference sequence), CDR1 corresponds to MNHEY and CDR2 to SMNVEV. Reading from cysteine to phenylalanine, the CDR3 counts 15 amino acids. Just CDR3 DNA is preserved here, 45 bases in frame from base 1. Details on this clone: There is no known antigen for this receptor. No base-level quality is on record; no much larger clone is a single base apart.

Preparation of the library involved the immunoSEQ multiplex PCR assay. TCRdb obtained this table from immuneACCESS and retained in-frame rearrangements with V and J assigned. These tables miss some clones; where compared with another copy, unresolved V genes account for less than half of the shortfall, and the remainder is unexplained. This sample comprises about 95,000 clones, 80% to 90% of them detected only once. Together, the top ten hold around 0.8% of the sample. Study-wide findings and limitations: Increased serum interferon-beta after radiation, together with early dynamic changes in blood T cell clones, were reported to be the strongest predictors of response. After treatment with radiotherapy and ipilimumab, TCR clones that came from tumors expanded in the peripheral blood.

Material: peripheral blood, obtained from a patient treated with radiotherapy plus ipilimumab. The rearrangement joined TRBV27 to TRBJ2-3; the D region possibly corresponds to TRBD2 (6 bases align). This receptor was taken from a human donor with non-small cell lung cancer who had stable disease on radiotherapy plus ipilimumab. CDR3 region: CASSFIGGYADTQYF. The DNA is TGTGCCAGCAGTTTCATTGGGGGGTACGCAGATACGCAGTATTTT.